The clone carrying this T cell receptor beta chain occurred a few times. The CDR3 totals 14 residues. Germline CDR1 reads MNHGY; CDR2 reads SAAAGT. Trimming stripped 11 bases from V and 5 bases from J, with 22 bases between. Assay used: immunoSEQ multiplex PCR; TCRdb lists only in-frame clones, some missing. Of just under 6,500 clones in the sample, approximately 16% were seen once. These data are taken from a study of T cells in localized non-small cell lung cancer. The receptor was isolated from a male donor at least 60 years old with stage II squamous cell lung carcinoma. The specimen was normal lung tissue next to the tumor, collected before any cancer treatment. The chain carries TRBV6-8 and TRBJ2-7, with D possibly matching TRBD1 (5 bases). DNA for the CDR3: TGTGCCGGCCGACGAGCAGGGTCATCCCACGAGCAGTACTTC. Amino acid sequence: CAGRRAGSSHEQYF.